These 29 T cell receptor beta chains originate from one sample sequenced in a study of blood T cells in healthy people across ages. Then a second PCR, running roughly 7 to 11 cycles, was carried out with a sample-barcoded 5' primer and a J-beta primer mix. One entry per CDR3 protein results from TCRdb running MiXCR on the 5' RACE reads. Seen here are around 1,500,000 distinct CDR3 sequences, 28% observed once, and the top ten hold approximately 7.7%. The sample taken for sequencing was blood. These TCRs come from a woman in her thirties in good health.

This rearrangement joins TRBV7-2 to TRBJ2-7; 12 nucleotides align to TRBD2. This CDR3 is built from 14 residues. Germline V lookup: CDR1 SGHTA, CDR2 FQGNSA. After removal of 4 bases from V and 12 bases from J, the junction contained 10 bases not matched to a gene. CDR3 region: CASSSGTSGPVGYF. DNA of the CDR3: TGTGCCAGCAGCTCTGGGACTAGCGGGCCAGTGGGGTACTTC. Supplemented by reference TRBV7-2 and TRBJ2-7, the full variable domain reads GAGVSQSPSNKVTEKGKDVELRCDPISGHTALYWYRQSLGQGLEFLIYFQGNSAPDKSGLPSDRFSAERTGGSVSTLTIQRTQQEDSAVYLCASSSGTSGPVGYFGPGTRLTVT.

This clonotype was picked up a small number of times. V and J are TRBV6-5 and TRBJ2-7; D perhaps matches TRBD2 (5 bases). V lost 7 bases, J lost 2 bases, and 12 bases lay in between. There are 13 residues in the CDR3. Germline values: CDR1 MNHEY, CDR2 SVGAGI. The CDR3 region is CASKKGSPYEQYF. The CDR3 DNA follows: TGTGCCAGCAAAAAAGGGAGCCCCTACGAGCAGTACTTC.

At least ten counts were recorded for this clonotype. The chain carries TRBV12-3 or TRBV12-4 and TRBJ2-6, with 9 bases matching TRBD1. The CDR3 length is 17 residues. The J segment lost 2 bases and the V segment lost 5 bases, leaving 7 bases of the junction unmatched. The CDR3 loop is CASSPDRGFTGANVLTF. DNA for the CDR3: TGTGCCAGCAGTCCCGACAGGGGGTTTACTGGGGCCAACGTCCTGACTTTC.

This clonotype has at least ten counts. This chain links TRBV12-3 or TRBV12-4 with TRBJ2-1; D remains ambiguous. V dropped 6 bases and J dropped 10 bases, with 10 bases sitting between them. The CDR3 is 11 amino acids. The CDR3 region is CASSSGVEQFF. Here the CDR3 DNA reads TGTGCCAGCAGCTCTGGGGTGGAGCAGTTCTTC.

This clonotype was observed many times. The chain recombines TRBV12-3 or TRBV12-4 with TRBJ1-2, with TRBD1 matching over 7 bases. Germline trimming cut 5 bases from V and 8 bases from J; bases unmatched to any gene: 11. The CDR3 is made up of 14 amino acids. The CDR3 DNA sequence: TGTGCCAGCAGTACCGCGGACAGGACTTGGGGCTACACCTTC. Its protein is CASSTADRTWGYTF.

The CDR3 bases are TGTGCCAGCAGCTTTCAGGGTCCAGAGACCCAGTACTTC. Protein sequence: CASSFQGPETQYF. This sequence joins TRBV7-9 and TRBJ2-5; a weak D match, TRBD1 (5 bases). Germline V CDR1 and CDR2: SEHNR, FQNEAQ (reference sequence). Between the trimmed V and J ends, which lost 3 bases and 4 bases, there was a span of 9 bases. The CDR3 loop spans 13 amino acids.

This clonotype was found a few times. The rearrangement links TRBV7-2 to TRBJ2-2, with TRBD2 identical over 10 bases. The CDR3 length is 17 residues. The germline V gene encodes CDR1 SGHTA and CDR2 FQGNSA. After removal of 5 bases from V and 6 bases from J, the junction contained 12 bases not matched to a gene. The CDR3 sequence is CASSPTPSGSGAGELFF. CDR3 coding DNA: TGTGCCAGCAGCCCCACCCCTAGCGGGAGTGGGGCCGGGGAGCTGTTTTTT.

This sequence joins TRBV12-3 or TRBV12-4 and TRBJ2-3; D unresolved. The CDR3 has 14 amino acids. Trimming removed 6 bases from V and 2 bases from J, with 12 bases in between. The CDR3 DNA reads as TGTGCCAGCAGACGAACAGTGTTCACAGATACGCAGTATTTT. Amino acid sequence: CASRRTVFTDTQYF.

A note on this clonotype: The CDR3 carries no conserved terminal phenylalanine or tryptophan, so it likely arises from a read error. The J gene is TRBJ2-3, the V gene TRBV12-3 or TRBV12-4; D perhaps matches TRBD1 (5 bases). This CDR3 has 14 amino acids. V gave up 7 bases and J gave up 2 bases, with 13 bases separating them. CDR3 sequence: CASNYLGLTDTQYL. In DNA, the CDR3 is TGTGCCAGCAACTACTTGGGGCTCACAGATACGCAGTATCTT.

CDR3 residues: CASSLSGNRTSGGSRLTDTQYF. The CDR3 bases are TGTGCCAGCAGCTTAAGCGGAAATCGGACTAGCGGGGGTTCCCGACTCACAGATACGCAGTATTTT. This chain uses TRBV7-3 with TRBJ2-3; 13 bases match TRBD2. The CDR3 totals 22 residues. The germline V gene has CDR1 SGHTA and CDR2 FQGTGA. The V segment lost 1 base and the J segment 2 bases; nucleotides outside the gene matches: 18.

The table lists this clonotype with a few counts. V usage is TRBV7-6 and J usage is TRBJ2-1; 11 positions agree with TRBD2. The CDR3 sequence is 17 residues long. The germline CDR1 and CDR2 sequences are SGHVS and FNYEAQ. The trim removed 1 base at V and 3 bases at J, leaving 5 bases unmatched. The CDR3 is CASSLVGGTSGYNEQFF. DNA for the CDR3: TGTGCCAGCAGCTTAGTTGGGGGGACTAGCGGCTACAATGAGCAGTTCTTC.

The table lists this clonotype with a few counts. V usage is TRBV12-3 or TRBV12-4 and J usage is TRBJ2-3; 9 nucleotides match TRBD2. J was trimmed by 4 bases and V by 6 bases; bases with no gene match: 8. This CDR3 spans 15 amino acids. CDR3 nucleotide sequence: TGTGCCAGCAGGGTAGCGGGAGAGGGACCAGATACGCAGTATTTT. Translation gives CASRVAGEGPDTQYF.

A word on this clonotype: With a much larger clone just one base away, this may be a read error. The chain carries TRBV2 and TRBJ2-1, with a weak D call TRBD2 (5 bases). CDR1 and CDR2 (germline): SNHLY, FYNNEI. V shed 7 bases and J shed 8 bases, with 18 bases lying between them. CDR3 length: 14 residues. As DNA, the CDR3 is TGTGCCAGCACTGCCGGGATAGAAAACGATGAGCAGTTCTTC. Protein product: CASTAGIENDEQFF.

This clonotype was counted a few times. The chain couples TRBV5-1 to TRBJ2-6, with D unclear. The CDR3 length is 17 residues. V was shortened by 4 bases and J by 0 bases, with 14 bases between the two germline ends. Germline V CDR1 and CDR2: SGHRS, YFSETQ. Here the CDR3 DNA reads TGCGCCAGCAGCCCCGGCAGTACCCTCTCTGGGGCCAACGTCCTGACTTTC. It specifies CASSPGSTLSGANVLTF.

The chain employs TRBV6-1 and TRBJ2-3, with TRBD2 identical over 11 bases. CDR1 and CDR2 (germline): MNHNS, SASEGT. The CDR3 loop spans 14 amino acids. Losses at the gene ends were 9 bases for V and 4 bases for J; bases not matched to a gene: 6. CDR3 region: CASDSGGASDTQYF. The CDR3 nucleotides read TGTGCCAGTGATAGCGGGGGGGCCTCAGATACGCAGTATTTT.

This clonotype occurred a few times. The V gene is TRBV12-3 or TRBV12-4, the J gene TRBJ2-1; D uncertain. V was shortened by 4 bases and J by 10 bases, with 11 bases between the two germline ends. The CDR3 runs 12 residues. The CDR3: CASSSDFTEQFF. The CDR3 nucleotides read TGTGCCAGCAGTTCAGACTTCACAGAGCAGTTCTTC.

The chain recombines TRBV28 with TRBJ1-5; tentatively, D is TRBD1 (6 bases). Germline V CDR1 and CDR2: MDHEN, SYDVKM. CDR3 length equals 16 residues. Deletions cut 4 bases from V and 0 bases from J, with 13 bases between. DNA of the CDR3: TGTGCCAGCAGTTCCAGGACAGACTATAGCAATCAGCCCCAGCATTTT. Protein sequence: CASSSRTDYSNQPQHF.

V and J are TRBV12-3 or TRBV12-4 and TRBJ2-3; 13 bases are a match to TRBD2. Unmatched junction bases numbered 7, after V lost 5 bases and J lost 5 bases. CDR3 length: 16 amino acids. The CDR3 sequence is CASSTGLAGAQDTQYF. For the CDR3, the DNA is TGTGCCAGCAGTACAGGACTAGCGGGGGCCCAAGATACGCAGTATTTT.

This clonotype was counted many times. The CDR3 loop is CSARYLQGQETQYF. CDR3 bases: TGCAGTGCCCGATACCTACAGGGACAAGAGACCCAGTACTTC. V and J are TRBV20-1 and TRBJ2-5; D may be TRBD1 (6 bases). The CDR3 loop spans 14 amino acids. The germline CDR1 and CDR2 sequences are DFQATT and SNEGSKA (reference sequence). V lost 6 bases, J lost 2 bases, and 16 bases lay in between.

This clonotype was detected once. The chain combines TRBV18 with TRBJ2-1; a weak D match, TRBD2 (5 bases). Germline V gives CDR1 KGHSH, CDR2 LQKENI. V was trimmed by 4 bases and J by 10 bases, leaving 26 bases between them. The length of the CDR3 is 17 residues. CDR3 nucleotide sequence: TGTGCCAGCTCACTCGGACTGCCGTTGGGTAGTTTTTCCGAGCAGTTCTTC. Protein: CASSLGLPLGSFSEQFF.

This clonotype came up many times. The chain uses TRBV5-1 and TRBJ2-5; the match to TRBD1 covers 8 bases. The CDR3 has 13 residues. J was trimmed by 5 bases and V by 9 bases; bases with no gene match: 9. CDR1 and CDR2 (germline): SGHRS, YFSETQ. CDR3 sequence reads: CATSPTGDETQYF. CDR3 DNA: TGCGCCACCTCACCGACAGGGGATGAGACCCAGTACTTC.

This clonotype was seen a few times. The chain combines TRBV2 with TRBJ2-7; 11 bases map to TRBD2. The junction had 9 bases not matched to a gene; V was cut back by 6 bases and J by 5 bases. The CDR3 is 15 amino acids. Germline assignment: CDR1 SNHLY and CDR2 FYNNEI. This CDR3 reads CASRGTSGGLDEQYF. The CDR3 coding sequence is TGTGCCAGCAGAGGAACTAGCGGGGGTTTGGACGAGCAGTACTTC.

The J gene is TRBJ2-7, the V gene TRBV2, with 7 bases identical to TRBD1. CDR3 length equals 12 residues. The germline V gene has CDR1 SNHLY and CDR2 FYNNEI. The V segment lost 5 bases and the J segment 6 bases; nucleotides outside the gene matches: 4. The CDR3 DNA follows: TGTGCCAGCAGTTCGGACAGGATCGAGCAGTACTTC. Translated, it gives CASSSDRIEQYF.

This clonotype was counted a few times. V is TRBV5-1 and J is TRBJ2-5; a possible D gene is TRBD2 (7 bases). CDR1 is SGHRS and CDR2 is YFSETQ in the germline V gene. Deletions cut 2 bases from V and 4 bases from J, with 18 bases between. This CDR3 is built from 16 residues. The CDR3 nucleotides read TGCGCCAGCAGCTTCAACCCAGGGGCGGGGGTAGAGACCCAGTACTTC. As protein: CASSFNPGAGVETQYF.

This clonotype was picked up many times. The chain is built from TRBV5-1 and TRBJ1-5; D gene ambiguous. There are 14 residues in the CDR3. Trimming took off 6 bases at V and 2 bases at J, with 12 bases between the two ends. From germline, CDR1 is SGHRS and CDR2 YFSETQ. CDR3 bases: TGCGCCAGCAAGGAGGGAATGGGCAATCAGCCCCAGCATTTT. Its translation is CASKEGMGNQPQHF.

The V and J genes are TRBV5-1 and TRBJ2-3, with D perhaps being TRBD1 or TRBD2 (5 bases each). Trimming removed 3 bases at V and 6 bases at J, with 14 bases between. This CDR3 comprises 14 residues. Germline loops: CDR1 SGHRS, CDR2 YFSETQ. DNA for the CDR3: TGCGCCAGCAGCTGGGAGTGGCAGGGCGATACGCAGTATTTT. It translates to CASSWEWQGDTQYF. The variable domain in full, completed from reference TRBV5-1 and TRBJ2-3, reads KAGVTQTPRYLIKTRGQQVTLSCSPISGHRSVSWYQQTPGQGLQFLFEYFSETQRNKGNFPGRFSGRQFSNSRSEMNVSTLELGDSALYLCASSWEWQGDTQYFGPGTRLTVL.

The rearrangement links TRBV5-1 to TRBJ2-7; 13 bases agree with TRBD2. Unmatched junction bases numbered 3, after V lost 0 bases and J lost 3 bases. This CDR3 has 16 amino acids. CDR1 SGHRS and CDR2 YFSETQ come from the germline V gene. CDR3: CASSLDTSGGGYEQYF. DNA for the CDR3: TGCGCCAGCAGCTTGGATACTAGCGGGGGGGGCTACGAGCAGTACTTC.

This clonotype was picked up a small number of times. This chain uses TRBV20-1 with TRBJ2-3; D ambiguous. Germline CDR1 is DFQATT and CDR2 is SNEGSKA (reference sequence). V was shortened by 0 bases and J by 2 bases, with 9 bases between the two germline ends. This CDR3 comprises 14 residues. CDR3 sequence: CSARDKRSTDTQYF. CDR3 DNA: TGCAGTGCTAGAGACAAGCGTTCCACAGATACGCAGTATTTT.

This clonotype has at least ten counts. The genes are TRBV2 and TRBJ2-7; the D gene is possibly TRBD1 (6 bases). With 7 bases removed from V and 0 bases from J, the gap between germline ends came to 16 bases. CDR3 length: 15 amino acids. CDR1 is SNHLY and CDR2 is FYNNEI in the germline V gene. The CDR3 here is CASTSQGYSSYEQYF. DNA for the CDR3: TGTGCCAGCACCTCACAGGGCTATAGCTCCTACGAGCAGTACTTC.